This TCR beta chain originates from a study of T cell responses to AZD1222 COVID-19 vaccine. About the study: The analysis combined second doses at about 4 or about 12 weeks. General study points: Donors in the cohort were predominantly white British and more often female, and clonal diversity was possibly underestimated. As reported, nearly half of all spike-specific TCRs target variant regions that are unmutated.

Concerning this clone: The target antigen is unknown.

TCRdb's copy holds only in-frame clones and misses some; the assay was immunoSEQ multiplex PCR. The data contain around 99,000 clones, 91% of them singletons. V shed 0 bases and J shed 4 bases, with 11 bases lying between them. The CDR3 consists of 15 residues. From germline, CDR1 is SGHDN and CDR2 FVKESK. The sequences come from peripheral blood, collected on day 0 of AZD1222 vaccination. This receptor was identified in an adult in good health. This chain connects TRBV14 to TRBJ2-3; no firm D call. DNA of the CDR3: TGTGCCAGCAGCCAAGATCGGGCTAGTGCAGATACGCAGTATTTT. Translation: CASSQDRASADTQYF.